These T cell receptor beta chains were read from a single sample in a study of blood T cell repertoires in COVID-19. Libraries were prepared by immunoSEQ multiplex PCR; TCRdb keeps only in-frame clonotypes and omits some of them. The sample has fewer than 350,000 clones, around 89% seen once. The sample comprised PBMCs or T cells enriched from blood (not recorded which). Receptor source: a woman aged 18-29 years with acute COVID-19. The CDR3 runs from the conserved cysteine through the conserved F or W. D genes are given only for firm matches. Only part of the rows carry a size: once, few, many, or a class if the clone is expanded.

TRBJ2-7,TRBV4-1,-,TRBD1,15,CASSQDKGASYEQYF,TGCGCCAGCAGCCAAGATAAGGGGGCCTCCTACGAGCAGTACTTC
TRBJ1-2,TRBV7-8,-,TRBD1,13,CASSTGTGRGYTF,TGTGCCAGCAGCACCGGGACAGGACGAGGCTACACCTTC
TRBJ2-2,TRBV14,-,TRBD2,17,CASSQDASGRPTGELFF,TGTGCCAGCAGCCAAGACGCCAGCGGGAGACCCACCGGGGAGCTGTTTTTT
TRBJ1-4,TRBV3-1/TRBV3-2,-,TRBD1,18,CASSQIGQGVEGDEKLFF,TGTGCCAGCAGCCAGATCGGACAGGGGGTAGAGGGTGATGAAAAACTGTTTTTT
TRBJ2-7,TRBV6-5,-,TRBD1,12,CASSPTGDEQYF,TGTGCCAGCAGTCCAACAGGGGACGAGCAGTACTTC
TRBJ1-1,TRBV13,-,TRBD1,12,CASSLGGQGAFF,TGTGCCAGCAGCTTGGGAGGACAGGGAGCTTTCTTT
TRBJ1-1,TRBV30,-,TRBD1,15,CAWRQPDRTNTEAFF,TGTGCCTGGAGACAACCGGACAGGACGAACACTGAAGCTTTCTTT
TRBJ1-1,TRBV6-5,-,TRBD1,14,CASSRSGGGTEAFF,TGTGCCAGCAGCCGCTCAGGGGGCGGGACTGAAGCTTTCTTT
TRBJ2-7,TRBV28,-,TRBD2,14,CASSTPSGRAAQYF,TGTGCCAGCAGTACCCCCTCCGGGAGGGCGGCGCAGTACTTC
TRBJ2-7,TRBV4-3,once,TRBD1,15,CASSQEGGEDYEQYF,TGCGCCAGCAGCCAAGAAGGGGGCGAGGACTACGAGCAGTACTTC
TRBJ2-7,TRBV28,-,-,15,CASSLFPPGSYEQYF,TGTGCCAGCAGTTTATTTCCCCCCGGCTCCTACGAGCAGTACTTC